This T cell receptor beta chain came from a study of control samples from healthy donors and cancer patients. Repertoires were generated with immunoSEQ multiplex PCR, while TCRdb's copy carries only in-frame clones and drops some. In the table there are 150,000 or so clones, around 96% of which are singletons. The CDR3 covers 16 residues. The V and J ends lost 5 bases and 2 bases, in that order; junction bases with no gene match: 10. The germline V gene has CDR1 LGHDT and CDR2 YNNKEL (reference sequence). This receptor was identified in a middle-aged man in good health. The chain carries TRBV3-1 (or the pseudogene TRBV3-2) and TRBJ2-7; 9 positions agree with TRBD1. The material sequenced was blood. This chain's CDR3 is CASSFTSGTGTYEQYF. DNA for the CDR3: TGTGCCAGCAGCTTTACTTCCGGGACAGGGACCTACGAGCAGTACTTC.